Each of the 14 T cell receptor beta chains below was sequenced from the same sample in a study of beta chain features in type 1 diabetes. Isolated RNA was reverse transcribed in full, so expressed TCRB transcripts were sequenced. The method was immunoSEQ multiplex PCR; TCRdb's version includes in-frame clones alone and lacks a portion of them. The sample has around 240,000 clones, about 10% seen once. The sample taken for sequencing was naive CD4+ T cells from blood. These receptors originate from a woman younger than 35 in good health.

This clone was seen more than once but under ten times. V is TRBV15 and J is TRBJ2-7; perhaps TRBD1 as D (5 bases). With 0 bases removed from V and 5 bases from J, the gap between germline ends came to 17 bases. The CDR3 spans 16 residues. Germline assignment: CDR1 LNHNV and CDR2 YYDKDF (reference sequence). CDR3 DNA: TGTGCCACCAGCAGAGATCCGACGCAGGGTTTCCACGAGCAGTACTTC. Protein product: CATSRDPTQGFHEQYF.

The chain employs TRBV7-8 and TRBJ1-5; possibly TRBD1 for D (5 bases). The V end was cut by 2 bases, the J end by 2 bases, with 7 bases between. CDR3 length: 14 residues. CDR1 and CDR2 from the germline V gene are SGHVS and FQNEAQ. This CDR3 is CASSLQGGNQPQHF. CDR3 nucleotides: TGTGCCAGCAGCTTACAGGGTGGCAATCAGCCCCAGCATTTT.

This clone was detected only a few times. V gene TRBV15 combines with J gene TRBJ2-7, with 7 bases aligning to TRBD1. The V gene end was trimmed by 1 base and the J gene end by 4 bases; junction bases not matched to a gene: 13. This CDR3 region has 17 residues. CDR1 is LNHNV, CDR2 YYDKDF, per germline (reference sequence). The DNA for the CDR3 is TGTGCCACCAGCAGAGTGATAGGGGCAGGGGGTAGGTACGAGCAGTACTTC. It is translated as CATSRVIGAGGRYEQYF.

The chain is built from TRBV4-2 and TRBJ2-6; D might be TRBD1 (5 bases). This CDR3 is 20 amino acids long. Germline V gives CDR1 LGHNA, CDR2 YNFKEQ. V lost 0 bases, J lost 0 bases, and 18 bases lay in between. CDR3 in amino acids: CASSQDIGRQGVSGANVLTF. In DNA, the CDR3 is TGTGCCAGCAGCCAAGATATCGGTCGGCAAGGGGTCTCTGGGGCCAACGTCCTGACTTTC.

The chain carries TRBV19 and TRBJ2-7; 7 positions agree with TRBD1. The ends lost 4 bases at V and 7 bases at J; junction bases unmatched: 13. Germline CDR1 LNHDA, CDR2 SQIVND (reference sequence). This CDR3 is 15 amino acids long. The CDR3 bases are TGTGCCAGTAGTACACTAACGGGACAGAGGCGGGAGCAGTACTTC. It yields the protein CASSTLTGQRREQYF.

This clone showed up just a few times. This chain links TRBV4-2 with TRBJ1-5; no definite D call. V lost 0 bases and J 4 bases, leaving 4 bases between the germline ends. The germline gives CDR1 LGHNA, CDR2 YNFKEQ. CDR3 length equals 13 residues. This chain's CDR3 is CASSQDRNQPQHF. In nucleotides, the CDR3 is TGTGCCAGCAGCCAAGATCGGAATCAGCCCCAGCATTTT.

This clone was seen a few times. This chain connects TRBV28 to TRBJ1-2; 10 bases fit TRBD1. V was pared by 5 bases and J by 6 bases, with 3 bases of the junction left unmatched. The CDR3 length is 13 residues. Germline CDR1 MDHEN, CDR2 SYDVKM. The DNA of the CDR3 is TGTGCCAGCAGTCCTGGACAGGGGGATGGCTACACCTTC. Translating it yields CASSPGQGDGYTF.

The rearrangement joins TRBV4-2 to TRBJ2-6, with D possibly TRBD1 on 6 matching bases. The V and J ends lost 0 bases and 1 base respectively, with 10 bases between them. The CDR3 runs 17 residues. Germline V gives CDR1 LGHNA, CDR2 YNFKEQ. CDR3 DNA sequence: TGTGCCAGCAGCCAAGATTTGGGGGCATCTGGGGCCAACGTCCTGACTTTC. Encoded protein: CASSQDLGASGANVLTF.

In this sample, this clone turned up a few times. The rearrangement joins TRBV2 to TRBJ1-1; a weak D match, TRBD1 (6 bases). The CDR3 has 14 residues. Trimming left V 7 bases short and J 4 bases short, with 16 bases between. CDR1 is SNHLY, CDR2 FYNNEI, per germline. CDR3 sequence (DNA): TGTGCCAGCAATCGGGGGGCGGTGGTCACTGAAGCTTTCTTT. Translated: CASNRGAVVTEAFF. Supplemented by reference TRBV2 and TRBJ1-1, the full variable domain reads EPEVTQTPSHQVTQMGQEVILRCVPISNHLYFYWYRQILGQKVEFLVSFYNNEISEKSEIFDDQFSVERPDGSNFTLKIRSTKLEDSAMYFCASNRGAVVTEAFFGQGTRLTVV.

This sequence joins TRBV19 and TRBJ2-7; 7 bases are shared with TRBD2. The CDR3 consists of 14 residues. The V gene's germline CDR1 is LNHDA and CDR2 SQIVND (reference sequence). V gave up 5 bases and J gave up 0 bases; unmatched junction bases: 4. For the CDR3, the DNA is TGTGCCAGTAGTCCTCGGGGGGTCTCCTACGAGCAGTACTTC. This encodes CASSPRGVSYEQYF. Based on the CDR3 plus reference TRBV19 and TRBJ2-7, the full variable domain is DGGITQSPKYLFRKEGQNVTLSCEQNLNHDAMYWYRQDPGQGLRLIYYSQIVNDFQKGDIAEGYSVSREKKESFPLTVTSAQKNPTAFYLCASSPRGVSYEQYFGPGTRLTVT.

The J gene is TRBJ1-1, the V gene TRBV5-4; D unclear. CDR3 size: 14 residues. The germline CDR1 and CDR2 sequences are SGHNT and YYREEE (reference sequence). V lost 0 bases and J lost 1, with 7 bases in between. Here the CDR3 DNA reads TGTGCCAGCAGCTTGGCAACAACGAACACTGAAGCTTTCTTT. It specifies CASSLATTNTEAFF.

The table lists this clone with a few counts. The rearrangement joins TRBV2 to TRBJ2-2, with 7 bases that match TRBD1. Trimming cost V 5 bases and J 5 bases; bases outside gene matches: 8. CDR3 length: 15 residues. CDR1 and CDR2 from the germline V gene are SNHLY and FYNNEI. CDR3 nucleotides: TGTGCCAGCAGTTTGACATCCAGGGGGACCGGGGAGCTGTTTTTT. Translated: CASSLTSRGTGELFF.

This chain links TRBV9 with TRBJ1-6, with a possible D match to TRBD1 (5 bases). CDR3 length: 16 residues. V dropped 10 bases and J dropped 0 bases, with 17 bases sitting between them. CDR1 SGDLS and CDR2 YYNGEE come from the germline V gene. Here the CDR3 DNA reads TGTGCCTCCCAGTCAGGGTCAAGCTCCTATAATTCACCCCTCCACTTT. Encoded protein: CASQSGSSSYNSPLHF.

This clone was detected only a few times. This rearrangement joins TRBV30 to TRBJ2-7, with no clear D. The CDR3 runs 13 residues. The V end was cut by 0 bases, the J end by 0 bases, with 6 bases between. Germline CDR1 is GTSNPN and CDR2 is SVGIG (reference sequence). The CDR3 reads CAWSVPSSYEQYF. The DNA of the CDR3 is TGTGCCTGGAGTGTCCCGAGCTCCTACGAGCAGTACTTC. Filled out from reference TRBV30 and TRBJ2-7, the complete variable domain reads SQTIHQWPATLVQPVGSPLSLECTVEGTSNPNLYWYRQAAGRGLQLLFYSVGIGQISSEVPQNLSASRPQDRQFILSSKKLLLSDSGFYLCAWSVPSSYEQYFGPGTRLTVT.